Below are 9 T cell receptor beta chains sequenced from a single sample in a study of CD8+ T cells in alopecia areata. Treatment: oral pan-JAK inhibitor, 5-10 mg twice daily. Extracted from the samples, RNA was reverse transcribed into cDNA to serve as the sequencing template. The protocol was immunoSEQ multiplex PCR, while the TCRdb copy is restricted to in-frame clones and leaves out a portion. The repertoire holds 150,000 to 200,000 clones, with around half as singletons. This sample comprised CD8+ T cells sorted from blood, obtained at week 24, from a patient treated with tofacitinib. The receptors were gathered from a human donor with alopecia areata.

This clone has more than one count but fewer than ten. The genes are TRBV10-3 and TRBJ2-5; the D gene is possibly TRBD2 (6 bases). V lost 10 bases, J lost 5 bases, and 8 bases lay in between. Germline loops: CDR1 ENHRY, CDR2 SYGVKD. The CDR3 is 10 amino acids. CDR3 in amino acids: CATGGETQYF. CDR3 in DNA: TGTGCCACTGGGGGGGAGACCCAGTACTTC.

The chain employs TRBV27 and TRBJ2-3, with 11 bases that match TRBD2. V lost 8 bases, J lost 3 bases, and 7 bases stayed unmatched. Per the germline V gene, CDR1 is MNHEY and CDR2 is SMNVEV (reference sequence). This CDR3 is built from 15 residues. The DNA for the CDR3 is TGTGCCAGCGCCCGGCTAGCGGGGGGAACAGATACGCAGTATTTT. Residues: CASARLAGGTDTQYF.

J is TRBJ2-7 and V is TRBV19; TRBD1 matches 7 bases. CDR1 and CDR2 (germline): LNHDA, SQIVND (reference sequence). After removal of 5 bases from V and 0 bases from J, the junction contained 4 bases not matched to a gene. The length of the CDR3 is 14 residues. The CDR3: CASSATGYSYEQYF. The CDR3 bases are TGTGCCAGTAGTGCGACAGGGTACTCCTACGAGCAGTACTTC. The entire variable domain, with the rest obtained from reference TRBV19 and TRBJ2-7, is as follows: DGGITQSPKYLFRKEGQNVTLSCEQNLNHDAMYWYRQDPGQGLRLIYYSQIVNDFQKGDIAEGYSVSREKKESFPLTVTSAQKNPTAFYLCASSATGYSYEQYFGPGTRLTVT.

This chain uses TRBV29-1 with TRBJ1-2; D is undetermined. Germline V gene lookup returns CDR1 SQVTM and CDR2 ANQGSEA. CDR3 length equals 9 residues. Trimming took off 7 bases at V and 7 bases at J, with 7 bases between the two ends. In DNA, the CDR3 is TGCAGCGAAGGTGCTGGCTACACCTTC. Amino acid sequence: CSEGAGYTF.

This chain uses TRBV29-1 with TRBJ1-2, with D hard to call. V was shortened by 7 bases and J by 4 bases, with 16 bases between the two germline ends. The CDR3 sequence is 13 residues long. Looked up from germline, CDR1 is SQVTM and CDR2 is ANQGSEA. CDR3 nucleotides: TGCAGCGCCACGGACTCAGATCCCTATGGCTACACCTTC. It codes for CSATDSDPYGYTF.

The V call is TRBV7-2, the J call TRBJ2-5; no clear D gene. This CDR3 has 13 amino acids. V was cut by 3 bases and J by 4 bases, with 9 bases left in between. CDR1 is SGHTA, CDR2 FQGNSA, per germline. Written as DNA, the CDR3 is TGTGCCAGCAGCTTCGGCTGGGGAGAGACCCAGTACTTC. It yields the protein CASSFGWGETQYF.

The J gene is TRBJ2-3, the V gene TRBV27, with TRBD2 identical over 8 bases. CDR3 size: 15 residues. Germline assignment: CDR1 MNHEY and CDR2 SMNVEV (reference sequence). The V and J ends lost 3 bases and 5 bases, in that order; junction bases with no gene match: 7. This CDR3 reads CASSFERGTIDTQYF. The CDR3 DNA sequence: TGTGCCAGCAGTTTTGAGCGGGGGACCATAGATACGCAGTATTTT.

The chain uses TRBV27 and TRBJ2-7; D unresolved. The V gene's germline CDR1 is MNHEY and CDR2 SMNVEV (reference sequence). The CDR3 is 13 residues long. Trimming removed 5 bases from V and 3 bases from J, with 11 bases in between. In DNA, the CDR3 is TGTGCCAGCAGTACTGATTCGATCTACGAGCAGTACTTC. This sequence encodes CASSTDSIYEQYF.

This rearrangement joins TRBV28 to TRBJ1-5; D is unclear. CDR1 and CDR2 (germline): MDHEN, SYDVKM. The CDR3 extends over 12 amino acids. Trimming shortened V by 6 bases and J by 3 bases, and 6 bases separated the two germline ends. CDR3 loop: CASSPSNQPQHF. The CDR3 nucleotides are TGTGCCAGCAGCCCCTCCAATCAGCCCCAGCATTTT. Full variable domain (rest looked up from reference TRBV28 and TRBJ1-5): DVKVTQSSRYLVKRTGEKVFLECVQDMDHENMFWYRQDPGLGLRLIYFSYDVKMKEKGDIPEGYSVSREKKERFSLILESASTNQTSMYLCASSPSNQPQHFGDGTRLSIL.